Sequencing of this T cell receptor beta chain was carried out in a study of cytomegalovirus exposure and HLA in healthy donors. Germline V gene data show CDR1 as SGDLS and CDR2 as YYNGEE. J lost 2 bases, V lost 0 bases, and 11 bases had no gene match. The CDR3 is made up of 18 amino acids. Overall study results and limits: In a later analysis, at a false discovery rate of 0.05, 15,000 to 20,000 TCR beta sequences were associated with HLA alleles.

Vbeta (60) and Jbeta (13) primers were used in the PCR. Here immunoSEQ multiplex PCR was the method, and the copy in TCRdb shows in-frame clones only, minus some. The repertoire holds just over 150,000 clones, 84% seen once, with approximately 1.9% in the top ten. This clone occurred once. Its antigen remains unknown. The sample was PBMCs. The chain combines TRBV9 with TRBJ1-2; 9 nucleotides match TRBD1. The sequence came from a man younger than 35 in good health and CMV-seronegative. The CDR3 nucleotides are TGTGCCAGCAGCGTAGCGGGGGGGGGACAGGGAGGAAACTATGGCTACACCTTC. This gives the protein CASSVAGGGQGGNYGYTF.